One sample yielded the 32 T cell receptor beta chains listed below, sequenced in a study of T cell changes during pregnancy in multiple sclerosis. TCRdb's table, derived via immunoSEQ multiplex PCR, lists solely in-frame clones and lacks some. There are roughly 89,000 clones in the sample; about 94% occur only once, and roughly 2.2% lies in the top ten. The material sequenced was peripheral blood, taken in the third trimester of pregnancy. All receptors derive from a female donor with multiple sclerosis, enrolled in a pregnancy study.

This chain uses TRBV5-4 with TRBJ1-2; 9 bases line up with TRBD1. Germline assignment: CDR1 SGHNT and CDR2 YYREEE (reference sequence). V was clipped by 4 bases and J by 11 bases; unmatched bases: 12. CDR3 length: 14 residues. DNA of the CDR3: TGTGCCAGCAGCCACGTGGGACAGGGTGTGCGGTACACCTTC. It is translated as CASSHVGQGVRYTF.

This clone appeared once. The chain carries TRBV6-1 and TRBJ1-4; tentative D call: TRBD1 (5 bases). This CDR3 contains 15 residues. Germline V lookup: CDR1 MNHNS, CDR2 SASEGT. Trimming shortened V by 6 bases and J by 4 bases, and 15 bases separated the two germline ends. CDR3 coding DNA: TGTGCCAGCAGGGCGGGAGGGGCCTTTAATGAAAAACTGTTTTTT. It specifies CASRAGGAFNEKLFF.

The J gene is TRBJ2-3, the V gene TRBV9, with TRBD1 matching over 8 bases. The ends lost 4 bases at V and 4 bases at J; junction bases unmatched: 11. Germline CDR1 is SGDLS and CDR2 is YYNGEE. This CDR3 is built from 16 residues. The CDR3: CASSPIGGQGSDTQYF. The CDR3 nucleotides read TGTGCCAGCAGCCCCATAGGCGGACAGGGATCAGATACGCAGTATTTT.

The chain has TRBV28 and TRBJ1-2; D is undetermined. CDR3 length: 15 amino acids. Trimming cost V 3 bases and J 8 bases, with 19 bases left between them. Germline loops: CDR1 MDHEN, CDR2 SYDVKM. This chain's CDR3 is CASSFTGRGSSGYTF. In nucleotides, the CDR3 is TGTGCCAGCAGTTTTACGGGTCGTGGGTCATCCGGCTACACCTTC.

This sequence joins TRBV15 and TRBJ1-2; D gene uncertain. V was cut by 6 bases and J by 7 bases, with 21 bases left in between. CDR1 and CDR2 (germline): LNHNV, YYDKDF (reference sequence). The CDR3 spans 15 residues. CDR3 in DNA: TGTGCCACCAGTCAAGGCACCGCTATTGGAGGTGGCTACACCTTC. It yields the protein CATSQGTAIGGGYTF. The variable domain in full, completed from reference TRBV15 and TRBJ1-2, reads DAMVIQNPRYQVTQFGKPVTLSCSQTLNHNVMYWYQQKSSQAPKLLFHYYDKDFNNEADTPDNFQSRRPNTSFCFLDIRSPGLGDTAMYLCATSQGTAIGGGYTFGSGTRLTVV.

In nucleotides, the CDR3 is TGCAGCGTTGATTCTCTAGCGGGAGGGGGGAATGAGCAGTTCTTC. This encodes CSVDSLAGGGNEQFF. The chain joins TRBV29-1 to TRBJ2-1, with 12 bases identical to TRBD2. J gave up 7 bases and V 3 bases, and 7 bases lay outside the gene matches. CDR1 SQVTM and CDR2 ANQGSEA come from the germline V gene. The length of the CDR3 is 15 residues.

V usage is TRBV9 and J usage is TRBJ2-5, with 12 bases lining up with TRBD1. Germline V gene data show CDR1 as SGDLS and CDR2 as YYNGEE. CDR3 length: 15 amino acids. The V gene end was trimmed by 3 bases and the J gene end by 5 bases; junction bases not matched to a gene: 5. The CDR3 sequence: CASSGGDRGHETQYF. DNA for the CDR3: TGTGCCAGCAGCGGAGGGGACAGGGGGCACGAGACCCAGTACTTC.

V usage is TRBV19 and J usage is TRBJ2-2, with 8 positions matching TRBD1. The germline V gene encodes CDR1 LNHDA and CDR2 SQIVND (reference sequence). The CDR3 runs 17 residues. V lost 4 bases, J lost 4 bases, and 11 bases stayed unmatched. The CDR3 nucleotides are TGTGCCAGTAGTACCCCGACAGGGGCAGGGGTCACCGGGGAGCTGTTTTTT. It specifies CASSTPTGAGVTGELFF.

This sequence joins TRBV28 and TRBJ2-1; 14 positions agree with TRBD2. The CDR3 has 19 residues. Germline V gene data show CDR1 as MDHEN and CDR2 as SYDVKM. The V segment lost 6 bases and the J segment 1 base; nucleotides outside the gene matches: 11. The CDR3 sequence: CASSRGLAGGVWSYNEQFF. The CDR3 DNA follows: TGTGCCAGCAGCCGCGGACTAGCGGGAGGAGTATGGTCCTACAATGAGCAGTTCTTC.

Concerning this clone itself: Other nucleotide sequences from this sample produce the same CDR3. The rearrangement links TRBV2 to TRBJ2-3; 14 nucleotides match TRBD2. Trimming took 6 bases from V and 3 from J; bases not matched to a gene: 5. Germline values: CDR1 SNHLY, CDR2 FYNNEI. The CDR3 length is 16 residues. The CDR3 region is CASRRLAGGSTDTQYF. The CDR3 nucleotides read TGTGCCAGCAGACGACTAGCGGGAGGGTCAACAGATACGCAGTATTTT.

The CDR3 reads CASSLRGVVADTQYF. The CDR3 DNA is TGTGCCAGCAGCTTGCGGGGGGTGGTCGCAGATACGCAGTATTTT. The rearrangement joins TRBV7-2 to TRBJ2-3, with TRBD2 matching 8 bases. Germline loops: CDR1 SGHTA, CDR2 FQGNSA. V dropped 3 bases and J dropped 4; count of bases not matched to a gene: 6. This CDR3 has 15 residues.

J is TRBJ2-7 and V is TRBV9, with TRBD2 identical over 9 bases. The V and J ends lost 0 bases and 6 bases, in that order; junction bases with no gene match: 4. In germline, CDR1 is SGDLS, CDR2 YYNGEE. This CDR3 has 14 amino acids. The CDR3 DNA follows: TGTGCCAGCAGCGTAGCAACTAGCGGGTCCGAGCAGTACTTC. It specifies CASSVATSGSEQYF.

This chain joins TRBV27 and TRBJ2-2; 14 positions match TRBD2. Germline values: CDR1 MNHEY, CDR2 SMNVEV (reference sequence). This CDR3 region has 17 residues. V lost 7 bases, J lost 5 bases, and 9 bases stayed unmatched. The CDR3 reads CASTSTWTSGRTGELFF. In DNA, the CDR3 is TGTGCCAGCACCTCGACATGGACTAGCGGGAGGACCGGGGAGCTGTTTTTT.

This rearrangement joins TRBV29-1 to TRBJ2-7; D not resolved. V was cut by 5 bases and J by 4 bases, with 12 bases left in between. Germline V gene sequence: CDR1 SQVTM, CDR2 ANQGSEA. The CDR3 spans 12 residues. The DNA for the CDR3 is TGCAGCGTTCTCGGAGCAGCTTACGAGCAGTACTTC. Its translation is CSVLGAAYEQYF.

The chain couples TRBV10-1 to TRBJ2-5, with unresolved D. Trimming cost V 3 bases and J 1 base, with 15 bases left between them. Germline V gene sequence: CDR1 WNHNN, CDR2 SYGVQD (reference sequence). The CDR3 loop spans 16 amino acids. The CDR3 loop is CASSDCGCHSQETQYF. The CDR3 DNA follows: TGCGCCAGCAGTGACTGCGGTTGCCATTCCCAAGAGACCCAGTACTTC.

The J gene is TRBJ1-4, the V gene TRBV27; TRBD1 matches at 8 bases. In germline, CDR1 is MNHEY, CDR2 SMNVEV (reference sequence). This CDR3 comprises 17 residues. V was pared by 1 base and J by 3 bases, with 7 bases of the junction left unmatched. As DNA, the CDR3 is TGTGCCAGCAGTTTATTCGGCAGGGGGCTGGCTAATGAAAAACTGTTTTTT. This encodes CASSLFGRGLANEKLFF.

The rearrangement joins TRBV6-1 to TRBJ1-2; D is possibly TRBD1 (6 bases). The CDR3 consists of 13 residues. Germline-derived CDR1 and CDR2 are MNHNS and SASEGT. V gave up 4 bases and J gave up 10 bases, with 16 bases separating them. CDR3 sequence (DNA): TGTGCCAGCAGTGCAGGGGCTTGGTCTGTCTACACCTTC. This sequence encodes CASSAGAWSVYTF.

V and J are TRBV15 and TRBJ2-7, with 7 bases fitting TRBD1. The germline CDR1 and CDR2 sequences are LNHNV and YYDKDF (reference sequence). Trimming at V came to 3 bases and at J to 6 bases, leaving 8 bases not matched to a gene. This CDR3 is built from 14 residues. CDR3 amino acids: CATSRDRITSEQYF. The CDR3 DNA is TGTGCCACCAGCAGGGACAGGATCACCTCCGAGCAGTACTTC.

This sequence joins TRBV4-1 and TRBJ2-7, with D perhaps TRBD2 (5 bases). CDR3 length: 15 residues. Germline CDR1 and CDR2: MGHRA and YSYEKL. V was pared by 1 base and J by 3 bases, with 13 bases between. CDR3 DNA: TGCGCCAGCAGCCAAGTGCGGGCACCGAACTACGAGCAGTACTTC. This codes for CASSQVRAPNYEQYF.

V is TRBV6-1 and J is TRBJ2-5; 9 positions agree with TRBD2. From germline, CDR1 is MNHNS and CDR2 SASEGT. V shed 3 bases and J 5 bases; nucleotides not matched to a gene: 10. This CDR3 has 16 amino acids. The CDR3 DNA reads TGTGCCAGCAGTGATGAAAGCGGGAGGTTCGGGGAGACCCAGTACTTC. The encoded protein is CASSDESGRFGETQYF.

The rearrangement links TRBV5-1 to TRBJ2-1, with 9 bases that match TRBD1. The CDR3 loop spans 15 amino acids. Germline-derived CDR1 and CDR2 are SGHRS and YFSETQ. With V trimmed by 4 bases and J by 4 bases, 6 bases remained unmatched. This CDR3 reads CASSLRDRAYNEQFF. CDR3 sequence (DNA): TGCGCCAGCAGCCTCCGGGACAGGGCATACAATGAGCAGTTCTTC.

The rearrangement joins TRBV5-1 to TRBJ1-4; D perhaps matches TRBD1 (5 bases). This CDR3 comprises 14 residues. Trimming took 0 bases from V and 2 from J, leaving 5 bases between them. Germline lookup yields CDR1 SGHRS and CDR2 YFSETQ. The CDR3 DNA reads as TGCGCCAGCAGCTTGGGGGGCACTAATGAAAAACTGTTTTTT. This gives the protein CASSLGGTNEKLFF.

The chain employs TRBV29-1 and TRBJ2-7, with a possible D match to TRBD2 (6 bases). The germline V gene encodes CDR1 SQVTM and CDR2 ANQGSEA. V was pared by 7 bases and J by 2 bases, with 12 bases between. The CDR3 runs to 12 residues. CDR3 protein: CSARGGPYEQYF. DNA for the CDR3: TGCAGCGCCCGAGGAGGGCCCTACGAGCAGTACTTC.

The chain employs TRBV5-1 and TRBJ2-2; possibly TRBD2 for D (5 bases). The length of the CDR3 is 18 residues. In germline, CDR1 is SGHRS, CDR2 YFSETQ. Trimming took 4 bases from V and 2 from J, leaving 21 bases between them. CDR3 loop: CASSAPPGRVSNTGELFF. The CDR3 DNA reads as TGCGCCAGCAGCGCGCCCCCGGGGAGAGTATCTAACACCGGGGAGCTGTTTTTT. The complete variable domain, with remaining parts taken from reference TRBV5-1 and TRBJ2-2, reads KAGVTQTPRYLIKTRGQQVTLSCSPISGHRSVSWYQQTPGQGLQFLFEYFSETQRNKGNFPGRFSGRQFSNSRSEMNVSTLELGDSALYLCASSAPPGRVSNTGELFFGEGSRLTVL.

V gene TRBV7-6 combines with J gene TRBJ2-1, with D possibly matching TRBD1 (6 bases). CDR3 length equals 15 residues. Between the trimmed V and J ends, which lost 3 bases and 5 bases, there was a span of 14 bases. Germline CDR1 and CDR2: SGHVS and FNYEAQ. CDR3 amino acids: CASSFRNRDHNEQFF. The DNA for the CDR3 is TGTGCCAGCAGCTTTCGGAACAGGGATCACAATGAGCAGTTCTTC.

This clone was seen more than once but under ten times. The chain employs TRBV5-1 and TRBJ1-5; possibly TRBD1 for D (6 bases). CDR1 is SGHRS, CDR2 YFSETQ, per germline. Trimming cost V 4 bases and J 0 bases, with 11 bases left between them. This CDR3 has 15 amino acids. The CDR3 sequence: CASSPTGYSNQPQHF. In nucleotides, the CDR3 is TGCGCCAGCAGCCCCACAGGGTATAGCAATCAGCCCCAGCATTTT.

The rearrangement links TRBV7-9 to TRBJ2-1, with 10 bases fitting TRBD2. The germline CDR1 and CDR2 sequences are SEHNR and FQNEAQ (reference sequence). This CDR3 spans 15 amino acids. The ends lost 3 bases at V and 5 bases at J; junction bases unmatched: 4. DNA of the CDR3: TGTGCCAGCAGCTTTAGCGGGAGGCGTGACAATGAGCAGTTCTTC. Translation: CASSFSGRRDNEQFF.

The chain joins TRBV5-4 to TRBJ1-1; tentatively, D is TRBD1 (6 bases). Germline assignment: CDR1 SGHNT and CDR2 YYREEE (reference sequence). Between the trimmed V and J ends, which lost 2 bases and 1 base, there was a span of 12 bases. The CDR3 spans 15 residues. CDR3 sequence reads: CASSLRQGWNTEAFF. CDR3 nucleotides: TGTGCCAGCAGCTTACGCCAGGGGTGGAACACTGAAGCTTTCTTT.

V gene TRBV15 combines with J gene TRBJ2-7; no clear D. The germline V gene has CDR1 LNHNV and CDR2 YYDKDF (reference sequence). Trimming cost V 5 bases and J 2 bases, with 13 bases left between them. There are 14 residues in the CDR3. The CDR3, as DNA: TGTGCCACCAGCTCCCCCGCAGGTACCTACGAGCAGTACTTC. The encoded protein is CATSSPAGTYEQYF.

The genes are TRBV19 and TRBJ2-1; 11 bases are shared with TRBD2. With 7 bases clipped from V and 4 bases from J, the junction kept 6 bases outside the gene matches. The CDR3 runs to 15 residues. Germline CDR1 reads LNHDA; CDR2 reads SQIVND (reference sequence). The DNA of the CDR3 is TGTGCCAGTATCAGGACTAGCGGGCCTTACAATGAGCAGTTCTTC. This sequence encodes CASIRTSGPYNEQFF.

This rearrangement joins TRBV7-2 to TRBJ2-5; TRBD2 might be the D (6 bases). Trimming removed 0 bases at V and 7 bases at J, with 24 bases between. The CDR3 is 18 amino acids. CDR1 is SGHTA, CDR2 FQGNSA, per germline. CDR3 DNA sequence: TGTGCCAGCAGCTTAGCTGCAGCCGGACTGGGAGGTTACGGGACCCAGTACTTC. Translating gives CASSLAAAGLGGYGTQYF.

The chain carries TRBV28 and TRBJ1-5; 7 nucleotides agree with TRBD1. This CDR3 contains 16 residues. The germline V gene has CDR1 MDHEN and CDR2 SYDVKM. The ends lost 5 bases at V and 1 base at J; junction bases unmatched: 8. The CDR3, as DNA: TGTGCCAGCAGTCCACCGACAGGGACGAGCAATCAGCCCCAGCATTTT. It codes for CASSPPTGTSNQPQHF.